The 17 T cell receptor beta chains in this list originate from one sample, sequenced in a study of T cells in Graves' hyperthyroidism and ophthalmopathy. Amplification yielded TCR beta CDR3 regions, with RNA transcripts as the source. Primed by the HTBI set, a first-round RT-PCR was run on the TCR CDR3. TCRdb reanalysed the multiplex PCR reads using MiXCR and keeps one entry per CDR3 protein. The table has about 400,000 distinct CDR3 sequences, around 13% seen once. Sequenced input: blood. The source of these receptors is a woman aged 18-30 years with Graves' hyperthyroidism.

The rearrangement joins TRBV29-1 to TRBJ2-7, with a weak D call TRBD1 (6 bases). CDR1 SQVTM and CDR2 ANQGSEA come from the germline V gene. The CDR3 is made up of 12 amino acids. Trimming took off 5 bases at V and 2 bases at J, with 10 bases between the two ends. The CDR3 here is CSVPGQAYEQYF. CDR3 in DNA: TGCAGCGTTCCGGGACAAGCCTACGAGCAGTACTTC.

This clonotype was detected a few times. The chain has TRBV6-2 or TRBV6-3 and TRBJ1-2; weak D call: TRBD1 (5 bases). Germline loops: CDR1 MNHEY, CDR2 SVGEGT. This CDR3 has 13 residues. Trimming took 4 bases from V and 8 from J, leaving 14 bases between them. CDR3: CASSLRRVSGYTF. The CDR3 DNA reads as TGTGCCAGCAGTTTACGCAGGGTTTCCGGCTACACCTTC.

At least ten counts were recorded for this clonotype. The chain has TRBV28 and TRBJ2-5, with 8 positions matching TRBD1. This CDR3 spans 14 amino acids. Germline CDR1 is MDHEN and CDR2 is SYDVKM. Trimming removed 5 bases from V and 4 bases from J; junction bases left unmatched: 6. The CDR3 region is CASSHRQGLETQYF. The CDR3 DNA sequence: TGTGCCAGCAGTCACCGACAGGGGTTAGAGACCCAGTACTTC.

This clonotype came up many times. The chain links TRBV2 to TRBJ1-1; D is unresolved. The V gene lost 6 bases and the J gene lost 0 bases, with 11 bases spanning the gap. CDR1 is SNHLY, CDR2 FYNNEI, per germline. The CDR3 is 14 residues long. Written as DNA, the CDR3 is TGTGCCAGCAGCCCGGCGAGTATGAACACTGAAGCTTTCTTT. It specifies CASSPASMNTEAFF.

This clonotype has ten or more counts. The CDR3 DNA is TGTGCCAGCAGTATCTACAGAAACACTGAAGCTTTCTTT. Translating it yields CASSIYRNTEAFF. The rearrangement uses TRBV6-2 or TRBV6-3 and TRBJ1-1; no definite D call. V lost 5 bases, J lost 2 bases, and 9 bases lay in between. The CDR3 is made up of 13 amino acids. Germline V gene sequence: CDR1 MNHEY, CDR2 SVGEGT.

This clonotype was recorded a few times. The CDR3 loop is CASSVSSRSNTEAFF. The CDR3 nucleotides read TGTGCCAGCAGCGTTAGCAGTCGATCGAACACTGAAGCTTTCTTT. The chain uses TRBV7-3 and TRBJ1-1; no definite D call. Deletions cut 5 bases from V and 1 base from J, with 14 bases between. The CDR3 loop spans 15 amino acids. Looked up from germline, CDR1 is SGHTA and CDR2 is FQGTGA.

A remark on this clonotype: One end of the junction is discordant with germline, which a read error may explain. The V call is TRBV6-5, the J call TRBJ2-1; D remains unclear. The CDR3 is 16 amino acids. Looked up from germline, CDR1 is MNHEY and CDR2 is SVGAGI. The CDR3 bases are TGTGCCAGCAGTTACTCCAGAATTATTTCCTGCAATGAGCAGTTCTTC. Translation: CASSYSRIISCNEQFF.

This clonotype was seen at least ten times. The chain carries TRBV28 and TRBJ2-6; either TRBD1 or TRBD2 may fit D (5 bases each). The CDR3 extends over 18 amino acids. Deletions cut 6 bases from V and 0 bases from J, with 18 bases between. Germline values: CDR1 MDHEN, CDR2 SYDVKM. The CDR3 is CASRSFRGTSSGANVLTF. The CDR3 DNA follows: TGTGCCAGCAGATCATTTAGAGGGACGAGCTCTGGGGCCAACGTCCTGACTTTC.

DNA for the CDR3: TGTGCCAGCAGCGACTCTCGAGGGATGGGATTCGAGCAGTACTTC. This codes for CASSDSRGMGFEQYF. The rearrangement uses TRBV6-2 or TRBV6-3 and TRBJ2-7, with D maybe TRBD2 (5 bases). Trimming cost V 6 bases and J 6 bases, with 21 bases left between them. Germline V lookup: CDR1 MNHEY, CDR2 SVGEGT. CDR3 length: 15 residues.

In regard to this clonotype: Relative to the germline gene, one junction end is altered; a read error may explain this. The genes are TRBV4-1 and TRBJ2-7, with a tentative D call TRBD2 (6 bases). This CDR3 comprises 13 residues. Germline CDR1 MGHRA, CDR2 YSYEKL. CDR3 protein: CASSPRLRDQQYF. In nucleotides, the CDR3 is TGTGCCAGCAGCCCGAGGCTGCGGGACCAGCAGTACTTC.

This clonotype was observed many times. The chain has TRBV10-2 and TRBJ1-3; D unresolved. CDR1 WSHSY and CDR2 SAAADI come from the germline V gene. V was shortened by 5 bases and J by 0 bases, with 8 bases between the two germline ends. This CDR3 has 14 amino acids. The CDR3 sequence is CASSIESSGNTIYF. The CDR3 coding sequence is TGCGCCAGCAGTATAGAGAGCTCTGGAAACACCATATATTTT.

This clonotype was counted only a few times. This chain uses TRBV27 with TRBJ2-6; 8 bases match TRBD2. Germline assignment: CDR1 MNHEY and CDR2 SMNVEV (reference sequence). V shed 5 bases, J shed 3 bases, and the junction held 6 bases outside the gene matches. CDR3 length: 16 amino acids. The DNA for the CDR3 is TGTGCCAGCAGTCCGGGGGGGGGGGTTGGGGCCAACGTCCTGACTTTC. Translating gives CASSPGGGVGANVLTF.

The gene calls are TRBV5-8 and TRBJ2-5; D could derive from TRBD1 or TRBD2 (5 bases each). V gave up 4 bases and J gave up 4 bases, with 20 bases separating them. The CDR3 extends over 16 amino acids. Germline V gene sequence: CDR1 SGHTS, CDR2 YDEGEE. This CDR3 reads CASSQGISGARETQYF. CDR3 sequence (DNA): TGTGCCAGCAGCCAGGGAATTTCCGGGGCGAGAGAGACCCAGTACTTC. Filled out from reference TRBV5-8 and TRBJ2-5, the complete variable domain reads EAGVTQSPTHLIKTRGQQATLRCSPISGHTSVYWYQQALGLGLQFLLWYDEGEERNRGNFPPRFSGRQFPNYSSELNVNALELEDSALYLCASSQGISGARETQYFGPGTRLLVL.

In this sample, this clonotype turned up many times. The chain is built from TRBV7-9 and TRBJ1-2; tentatively, D is TRBD1 (6 bases). CDR3 size: 14 residues. Germline CDR1 SEHNR, CDR2 FQNEAQ (reference sequence). V was pared by 4 bases and J by 7 bases, with 16 bases between. In nucleotides, the CDR3 is TGTGCCAGCAGCTCACTCGAGTGGACAGTTGGCTACACCTTC. It codes for CASSSLEWTVGYTF.

This clonotype was detected many times. This chain connects TRBV20-1 to TRBJ2-7, with unresolved D. V was trimmed by 0 bases and J by 1 base, leaving 10 bases between them. Per germline, CDR1 DFQATT and CDR2 SNEGSKA (reference sequence). The CDR3 is 14 residues long. CDR3: CSARDTARSYEQYF. The CDR3 DNA is TGCAGTGCTAGAGATACAGCGCGATCCTACGAGCAGTACTTC.

This clonotype has at least ten counts. The rearrangement links TRBV27 to TRBJ2-1, with TRBD2 as a possible D gene (6 bases). Trimming removed 11 bases at V and 2 bases at J, with 16 bases between. The CDR3 spans 14 residues. Per germline, CDR1 MNHEY and CDR2 SMNVEV (reference sequence). The CDR3 here is CAVTAGTAYNEQFF. The CDR3, as DNA: TGTGCCGTCACCGCGGGAACCGCCTACAATGAGCAGTTCTTC.

The V gene is TRBV28, the J gene TRBJ1-2; TRBD1 matches at 9 bases. There are 15 residues in the CDR3. Unmatched junction bases numbered 5, after V lost 6 bases and J lost 0 bases. CDR1 and CDR2 from the germline V gene are MDHEN and SYDVKM. Here the CDR3 reads CASRDRGNANYGYTF. CDR3 DNA: TGTGCCAGCAGGGACAGGGGAAACGCTAACTATGGCTACACCTTC.